The 26 T cell receptor beta chains given below trace back to one sample, sequenced in a study of graft-versus-host responses after intestinal transplantation. The antigens for these receptors are not known. Assay: immunoSEQ multiplex PCR; the TCRdb copy retains only in-frame clones and omits some. The table records around 97,000 clones, roughly 93% of them present only once. The sample here was unstimulated CD8+ T cells sorted from spleen or lymph node cells, taken before intestinal transplant. The receptors were gathered from a human donor who received an intestinal transplant.

The V and J genes are TRBV2 and TRBJ1-4; D uncertain. The V gene's germline CDR1 is SNHLY and CDR2 FYNNEI. This CDR3 has 14 residues. The germline V and J ends were trimmed by 11 bases and 0 bases, with 13 bases remaining between them. This CDR3 is CAGSDKSTNEKLFF. The CDR3 nucleotides read TGTGCCGGCTCAGACAAATCAACTAATGAAAAACTGTTTTTT.

Comments on this clone: This same CDR3 is encoded by further DNA sequences in the sample. CDR3 amino acids: CASSLTDTQYF. The CDR3 DNA follows: TGTGCCAGCAGCTTGACAGATACGCAGTATTTT. The chain recombines TRBV5-4 with TRBJ2-3; D is unresolved. In germline, CDR1 is SGHNT, CDR2 YYREEE (reference sequence). The CDR3 covers 11 residues. V was pared by 1 base and J by 3 bases, with 0 bases between. The full variable domain, in which reference TRBV5-4 and TRBJ2-3 provide the parts outside the CDR3, is ETGVTQSPTHLIKTRGQQVTLRCSSQSGHNTVSWYQQALGQGPQFIFQYYREEENGRGNFPPRFSGLQFPNYSSELNVNALELDDSALYLCASSLTDTQYFGPGTRLTVL.

The CDR3: CASSQVDHSYNSPLHF. The CDR3 bases are TGCGCCAGCAGCCAAGTTGATCATAGCTATAATTCACCCCTCCACTTT. The V gene is TRBV4-1, the J gene TRBJ1-6, with D unresolved. Germline CDR1 and CDR2: MGHRA and YSYEKL. The CDR3 is 16 residues long. V shed 1 base and J shed 3 bases, with 10 bases lying between them.

The chain links TRBV13 to TRBJ2-3, with TRBD1 matching 8 bases. The CDR3 loop spans 15 amino acids. Germline V gives CDR1 PRHDT, CDR2 FYEKMQ (reference sequence). The junction had 3 bases not matched to a gene; V was cut back by 1 base and J by 3 bases. For the CDR3, the DNA is TGTGCCAGCAGCTTAGCGCAGGGGGCGACAGATACGCAGTATTTT. This codes for CASSLAQGATDTQYF.

The chain carries TRBV6-1 and TRBJ2-1, with D possibly being TRBD1 (6 bases). V lost 6 bases, J lost 8 bases, and 8 bases lay in between. Germline CDR1 and CDR2: MNHNS and SASEGT. This CDR3 is built from 11 residues. The CDR3 sequence: CASRTGHEQFF. CDR3 DNA sequence: TGTGCCAGCAGAACAGGGCATGAGCAGTTCTTC.

V is TRBV10-3 and J is TRBJ2-7, with D tentatively TRBD1 or TRBD2 (5 bases each). Germline V gives CDR1 ENHRY, CDR2 SYGVKD. V lost 4 bases, J lost 5 bases, and 39 bases lay in between. CDR3 length: 22 residues. This CDR3 reads CAISASSVTGTLTGTAWHEQYF. The CDR3 coding sequence is TGTGCCATCAGTGCTAGTAGTGTTACCGGGACGCTTACCGGGACGGCGTGGCACGAGCAGTACTTC.

In its sample, this clone was seen once. CDR3 bases: TGCGCCAGCAGTCAATCAACAGGGTTGTTAGAGACCCAGTACTTC. This encodes CASSQSTGLLETQYF. The chain combines TRBV23-1 with TRBJ2-5, with D possibly being TRBD1 (6 bases). TRBV23-1 is assigned to the ORF class and has an uncertain function. The CDR3 totals 15 residues. V dropped 0 bases and J dropped 4 bases, with 12 bases sitting between them.

This chain joins TRBV4-1 and TRBJ1-1; weak D call: TRBD1 (5 bases). V lost 1 base, J lost 3 bases, and 12 bases lay in between. Germline-derived CDR1 and CDR2 are MGHRA and YSYEKL. The CDR3 runs to 15 residues. The CDR3 sequence is CASSQALGTDTEAFF. The CDR3 nucleotides are TGCGCCAGCAGCCAAGCTTTGGGGACGGACACTGAAGCTTTCTTT.

The rearrangement uses TRBV6-1 and TRBJ1-1; no clear D. The CDR3 runs to 14 residues. Germline lookup yields CDR1 MNHNS and CDR2 SASEGT. V lost 3 bases and J 3 bases, leaving 11 bases between the germline ends. DNA for the CDR3: TGTGCCAGCAGTGAGGGGAGCATCTACACTGAAGCTTTCTTT. Encoded protein: CASSEGSIYTEAFF.

Only one count was recorded for this clone. The chain links TRBV4-1 to TRBJ2-1, with 7 bases aligning to TRBD1. Germline values: CDR1 MGHRA, CDR2 YSYEKL. Trimming cost V 3 bases and J 9 bases; bases outside gene matches: 2. This CDR3 has 12 residues. The CDR3 DNA is TGCGCCAGCAGCCAGACAGGGATTGAGCAGTTCTTC. The encoded protein is CASSQTGIEQFF.

This clone was detected a few times. The rearrangement links TRBV7-9 to TRBJ1-1; weak D call: TRBD1 (5 bases). The germline V gene encodes CDR1 SEHNR and CDR2 FQNEAQ (reference sequence). V gave up 7 bases and J gave up 3 bases, with 15 bases separating them. The CDR3 totals 14 residues. The CDR3 DNA is TGTGCCAGCACCGATCCCTTAGGGGACACTGAAGCTTTCTTT. The encoded protein is CASTDPLGDTEAFF.

The J gene is TRBJ2-1, the V gene TRBV6-5; TRBD2 agrees at 8 bases. The germline CDR1 and CDR2 sequences are MNHEY and SVGAGI. The ends lost 6 bases at V and 10 bases at J; junction bases unmatched: 5. This CDR3 is 12 amino acids long. The CDR3 loop reads CASSTVAGEQFF. CDR3 sequence (DNA): TGTGCCAGCAGCACTGTAGCGGGGGAGCAGTTCTTC.

This sequence joins TRBV7-8 and TRBJ2-2, with D possibly being TRBD2 (5 bases). Trimming took off 1 base at V and 3 bases at J, with 15 bases between the two ends. This CDR3 has 17 residues. Germline CDR1 reads SGHVS; CDR2 reads FQNEAQ. This chain's CDR3 is CASSLGTYVRDTGELFF. The CDR3 bases are TGTGCCAGCAGCTTAGGGACTTATGTTCGCGACACCGGGGAGCTGTTTTTT.

The chain combines TRBV7-6 with TRBJ2-3; unclear D gene. The CDR3 is made up of 14 amino acids. Germline V gives CDR1 SGHVS, CDR2 FNYEAQ. The ends were cut back, 1 base at V and 0 bases at J, with 5 bases in the middle. DNA for the CDR3: TGTGCCAGCAGCTTAGACACAAGCACAGATACGCAGTATTTT. Its protein product is CASSLDTSTDTQYF. The variable domain in full, with the rest retrieved from reference TRBV7-6 and TRBJ2-3, is GAGVSQSPRYKVTKRGQDVALRCDPISGHVSLYWYRQALGQGPEFLTYFNYEAQQDKSGLPNDRFSAERPEGSISTLTIQRTEQRDSAMYRCASSLDTSTDTQYFGPGTRLTVL.

The V call is TRBV5-5, the J call TRBJ1-1, with no clear D. The V and J ends lost 0 bases and 5 bases respectively, with 14 bases between them. This CDR3 region has 15 residues. Germline V gene sequence: CDR1 SGHKS, CDR2 YYEKEE (reference sequence). For the CDR3, the DNA is TGTGCCAGCAGCTTGGAGCTCGCAATGGGTACTGAAGCTTTCTTT. Its translation is CASSLELAMGTEAFF.

The rearrangement uses TRBV5-8 and TRBJ1-5, with 10 bases that match TRBD1. This CDR3 has 19 residues. Germline CDR1 reads SGHTS; CDR2 reads YDEGEE. With 4 bases clipped from V and 5 bases from J, the junction kept 18 bases outside the gene matches. CDR3 protein: CASSRSGDIWGQGYQPQHF. DNA of the CDR3: TGTGCCAGCAGCAGAAGTGGTGACATTTGGGGACAGGGGTATCAGCCCCAGCATTTT.

The rearrangement uses TRBV29-1 and TRBJ1-1; D gene uncertain. V was shortened by 7 bases and J by 3 bases, with 6 bases between the two germline ends. Per the germline V gene, CDR1 is SQVTM and CDR2 is ANQGSEA. There are 10 residues in the CDR3. In nucleotides, the CDR3 is TGCAGCGGTGGGGACACTGAAGCTTTCTTT. This gives the protein CSGGDTEAFF.

This clone turned up a few times. V and J are TRBV4-1 and TRBJ1-3, with D uncertain. Germline CDR1 reads MGHRA; CDR2 reads YSYEKL. V dropped 4 bases and J dropped 0 bases, with 10 bases sitting between them. The CDR3 runs 15 residues. CDR3 DNA sequence: TGCGCCAGCAGCCCACAGAGCAACTCTGGAAACACCATATATTTT. This gives the protein CASSPQSNSGNTIYF.

This clone turned up a few times. The chain joins TRBV19 to TRBJ2-2, with TRBD2 matching over 7 bases. The CDR3 has 14 residues. J was trimmed by 5 bases and V by 6 bases; bases with no gene match: 6. CDR1 LNHDA and CDR2 SQIVND come from the germline V gene (reference sequence). The chain's CDR3 is CASSNAGETGELFF. Here the CDR3 DNA reads TGTGCCAGTAGCAATGCGGGGGAAACCGGGGAGCTGTTTTTT.

The V call is TRBV13, the J call TRBJ2-3; 13 bases are a match to TRBD2. Germline CDR1 PRHDT, CDR2 FYEKMQ (reference sequence). Trimming took 5 bases from V and 6 from J; bases not matched to a gene: 8. This CDR3 has 16 amino acids. The CDR3 nucleotides are TGTGCCAGCAGCGCACCGGGACTAGCGGGGAGGGATACGCAGTATTTT. This codes for CASSAPGLAGRDTQYF.

The chain combines TRBV4-2 with TRBJ1-1; D ambiguous. Trimming removed 0 bases at V and 1 base at J, with 24 bases between. This CDR3 is 20 amino acids long. Germline CDR1 and CDR2: LGHNA and YNFKEQ. The CDR3 protein is CASSQDSSGGLLTQNTEAFF. DNA for the CDR3: TGTGCCAGCAGCCAAGATTCGTCGGGTGGCCTACTCACCCAGAACACTGAAGCTTTCTTT.

The chain joins TRBV5-1 to TRBJ2-5, with TRBD2 as a possible D gene (5 bases). CDR1 and CDR2 (germline): SGHRS, YFSETQ. Between the trimmed V and J ends, which lost 2 bases and 4 bases, there was a span of 12 bases. There are 14 residues in the CDR3. CDR3 DNA sequence: TGCGCCAGCAGCTTCGGGGATTTTGGAGAGACCCAGTACTTC. This gives the protein CASSFGDFGETQYF.

The genes are TRBV27 and TRBJ1-4, with 8 bases that match TRBD1. The CDR3 loop spans 14 amino acids. After removal of 4 bases from V and 7 bases from J, the junction contained 5 bases not matched to a gene. In germline, CDR1 is MNHEY, CDR2 SMNVEV (reference sequence). The CDR3, as DNA: TGTGCCAGCAGTTCCGCGACAGGGGTTGAAAAACTGTTTTTT. This encodes CASSSATGVEKLFF.

This rearrangement joins TRBV6-1 to TRBJ1-2; unclear D gene. CDR3 length: 15 amino acids. Trimming cost V 0 bases and J 4 bases, with 12 bases left between them. CDR1 is MNHNS, CDR2 SASEGT, per germline. CDR3 in amino acids: CASSEATGLVYGYTF. Written as DNA, the CDR3 is TGTGCCAGCAGTGAAGCCACCGGGCTCGTCTATGGCTACACCTTC.

This clone was counted a single time. The V call is TRBV14, the J call TRBJ1-2, with D hard to call. The length of the CDR3 is 14 residues. CDR1 is SGHDN and CDR2 is FVKESK in the germline V gene. V lost 4 bases and J 4 bases, leaving 13 bases between the germline ends. The CDR3, as DNA: TGTGCCAGCAGCCCCATGGGGTCAGGCTATGGCTACACCTTC. It translates to CASSPMGSGYGYTF.

This clone was seen once. As DNA, the CDR3 is TGTGCCAGCAGTGAACGCTCCACCGGGACAGGGCTTTGGGGCGCTCAAGAGACCCAGTACTTC. Its protein product is CASSERSTGTGLWGAQETQYF. The chain joins TRBV6-1 to TRBJ2-5; 9 positions agree with TRBD1. CDR3 length: 21 amino acids. The germline V gene encodes CDR1 MNHNS and CDR2 SASEGT. Losses at the gene ends were 2 bases for V and 2 bases for J; bases not matched to a gene: 21.